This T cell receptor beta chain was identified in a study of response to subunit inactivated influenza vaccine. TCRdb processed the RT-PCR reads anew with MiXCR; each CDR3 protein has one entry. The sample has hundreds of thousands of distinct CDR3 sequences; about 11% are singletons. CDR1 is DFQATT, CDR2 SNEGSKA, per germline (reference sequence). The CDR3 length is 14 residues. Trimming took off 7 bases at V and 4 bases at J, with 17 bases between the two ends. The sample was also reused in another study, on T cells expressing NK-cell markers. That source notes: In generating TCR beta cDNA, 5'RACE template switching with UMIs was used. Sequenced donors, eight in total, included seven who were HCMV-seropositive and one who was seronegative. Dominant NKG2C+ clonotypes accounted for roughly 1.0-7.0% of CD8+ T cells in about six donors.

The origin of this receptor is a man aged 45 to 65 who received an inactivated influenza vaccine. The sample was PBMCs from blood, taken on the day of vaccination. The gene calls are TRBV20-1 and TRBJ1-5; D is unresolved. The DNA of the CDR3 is TGCAGTGTTTTCGGGTTCCATAGAAATCAGCCCCAGCATTTT. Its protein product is CSVFGFHRNQPQHF.